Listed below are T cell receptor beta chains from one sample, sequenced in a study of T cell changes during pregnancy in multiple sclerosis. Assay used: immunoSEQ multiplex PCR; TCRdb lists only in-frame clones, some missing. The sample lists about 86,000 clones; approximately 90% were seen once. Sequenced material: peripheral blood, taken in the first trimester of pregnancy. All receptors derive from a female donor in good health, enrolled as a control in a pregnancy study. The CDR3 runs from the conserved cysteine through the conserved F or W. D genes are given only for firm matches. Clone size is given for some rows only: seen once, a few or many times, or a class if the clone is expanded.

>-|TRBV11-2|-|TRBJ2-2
CASSLTPGATTGELFF
TGTGCCAGCAGCTTAACGCCGGGAGCGACCACCGGGGAGCTGTTTTTT
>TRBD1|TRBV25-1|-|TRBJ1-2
CASSDGGQGPLLYGYTF
TGTGCCAGCAGTGATGGGGGACAGGGGCCCCTTCTTTATGGCTACACCTTC
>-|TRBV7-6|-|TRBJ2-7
CASSWTVPGQQYF
TGTGCCAGCAGCTGGACAGTCCCGGGGCAGCAGTACTTC
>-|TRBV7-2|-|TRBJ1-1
CASSLPWRQDEAFF
TGTGCCAGCAGCCTACCATGGAGACAGGACGAAGCTTTCTTT
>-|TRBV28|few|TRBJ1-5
CASSLAGDGPNQPQHF
TGTGCCAGCAGTTTAGCAGGGGACGGCCCTAATCAGCCCCAGCATTTT
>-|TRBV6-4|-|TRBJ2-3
CASSEYSTDTQYF
TGTGCCAGCAGTGAATATAGCACAGATACGCAGTATTTT
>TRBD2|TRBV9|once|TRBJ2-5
CASSPSLAGGQETQYF
TGTGCCAGCAGCCCGAGTCTAGCGGGGGGGCAAGAGACCCAGTACTTC
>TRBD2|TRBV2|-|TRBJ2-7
CASSELAGLSYEQYF
TGTGCCAGCAGTGAGCTAGCGGGACTATCCTACGAGCAGTACTTC
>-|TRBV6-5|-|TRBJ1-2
CASRQGSYGYTF
TGTGCCAGCAGACAGGGTTCTTATGGCTACACCTTC
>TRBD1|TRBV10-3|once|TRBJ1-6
CAIREQGKVESPLHF
TGTGCCATCAGGGAACAGGGGAAAGTTGAGTCACCCCTCCACTTT
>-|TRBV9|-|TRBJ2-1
CASSARRAEAGSYNEQFF
TGTGCCAGCAGCGCCCGACGTGCCGAAGCGGGCTCCTACAATGAGCAGTTCTTC
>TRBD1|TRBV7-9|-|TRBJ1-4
CASSADRGEKLFF
TGTGCCAGCAGCGCCGACAGGGGTGAAAAACTGTTTTTT
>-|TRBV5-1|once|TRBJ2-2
CASSLGGASAGELFF
TGCGCCAGCAGCTTGGGTGGGGCGTCGGCCGGGGAGCTGTTTTTT
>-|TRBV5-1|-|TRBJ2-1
CASSLSSNEQFF
TGCGCCAGCAGCTTGAGCTCCAATGAGCAGTTCTTC
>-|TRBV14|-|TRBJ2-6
CASSAQAGANVLTF
TGTGCCAGCAGCGCGCAGGCCGGGGCCAACGTCCTGACTTTC
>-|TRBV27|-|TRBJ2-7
CASGGGGRPYEQYF
TGTGCCAGCGGTGGGGGGGGGCGCCCTTACGAGCAGTACTTC
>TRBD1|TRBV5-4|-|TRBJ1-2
CASSFGRTGDYGYTF
TGTGCCAGCAGCTTCGGCAGGACAGGGGACTATGGCTACACCTTC
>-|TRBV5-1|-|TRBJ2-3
CASSLGRLFTDTQYF
TGCGCCAGCAGCTTGGGCCGACTTTTCACAGATACGCAGTATTTT
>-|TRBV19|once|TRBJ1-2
CASIPHGFPPSYGYTF
TGTGCCAGTATCCCCCACGGTTTCCCACCTTCCTATGGCTACACCTTC
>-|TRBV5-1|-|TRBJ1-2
CASSLFATSGLGYTF
TGCGCCAGCAGCTTGTTCGCCACCTCAGGCCTTGGCTACACCTTC
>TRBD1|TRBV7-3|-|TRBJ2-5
CASSLTGGQETQYF
TGTGCCAGCAGCCTGACAGGGGGCCAAGAGACCCAGTACTTC
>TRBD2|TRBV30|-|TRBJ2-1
CAWSVASGGRDEQFF
TGTGCCTGGAGTGTGGCTAGCGGGGGGCGGGATGAGCAGTTCTTC
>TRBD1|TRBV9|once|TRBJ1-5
CASSATGINQPQHF
TGTGCCAGCAGCGCGACAGGGATCAATCAGCCCCAGCATTTT
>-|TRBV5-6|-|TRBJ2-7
CASSLVGGPYEQYF
TGTGCCAGCAGCTTAGTAGGGGGACCTTACGAGCAGTACTTC
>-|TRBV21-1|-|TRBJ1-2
CASSKVFRAAGGLDYGYTF
TGTGCCAGCAGCAAAGTGTTCCGGGCCGCGGGGGGCCTGGACTATGGCTACACCTTC
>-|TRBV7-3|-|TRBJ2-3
CASSLGYVGDTQYF
TGTGCCAGCAGCTTAGGTTACGTGGGCGATACGCAGTATTTT
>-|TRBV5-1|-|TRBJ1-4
CASRGGRVGEKLFF
TGCGCCAGCAGAGGCGGCAGGGTTGGTGAAAAACTGTTTTTT
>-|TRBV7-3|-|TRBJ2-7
CASSQGGAGYEQYF
TGTGCCAGCAGCCAAGGGGGGGCAGGCTACGAGCAGTACTTC
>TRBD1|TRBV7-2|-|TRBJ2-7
CASSSRDRNYEQYF
TGTGCCAGCAGCTCTCGGGACAGGAACTACGAGCAGTACTTC
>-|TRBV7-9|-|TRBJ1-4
CATPRVGDNEKLFF
TGTGCCACCCCCCGGGTCGGAGATAATGAAAAACTGTTTTTT
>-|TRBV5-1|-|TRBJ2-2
CASSFEQGANTGELFF
TGCGCCAGCAGCTTTGAACAGGGAGCGAACACCGGGGAGCTGTTTTTT
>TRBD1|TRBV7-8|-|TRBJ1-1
CASSTDRGRAEAFF
TGTGCCAGCAGCACGGACAGGGGCCGAGCTGAAGCTTTCTTT
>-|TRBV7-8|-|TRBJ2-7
CASIIGAGPYEQYF
TGTGCCAGCATTATTGGGGCGGGACCCTACGAGCAGTACTTC